What follows describes a single TCR beta chain. Investigators divided CD4+ cells into CD45RA+ naive and CD45RA-negative memory subsets. The data originate from a study of shared clonotypes between healthy human individuals. Turning to the study itself: The cohort comprised a couple of women and a few men. Their ages spanned 18 to 49 years.

A deep-level run was used for the assay. The authors distributed each subset's genomic DNA evenly over several immunoSEQ plates. Repertoires were generated with immunoSEQ multiplex PCR, while TCRdb's copy carries only in-frame clones and drops some. Of more than 2 million clones in the sample, 90% to 95% were seen once. Germline V gene sequence: CDR1 MNHEY, CDR2 SVGAGI. The CDR3 consists of 15 residues. The V and J ends lost 10 bases and 7 bases, in that order; junction bases with no gene match: 13. V usage is TRBV6-5 and J usage is TRBJ1-4; 9 bases fit TRBD1. The origin of this receptor is a man younger than 30 in good health. Input material: naive CD4+ T cells sorted from blood. The subset was: CD45RA+ positively selected. The CDR3 DNA is TGTGCCACCCGGACAGGGGATGTGGGCAGTGAAAAACTGTTTTTT. Protein: CATRTGDVGSEKLFF.